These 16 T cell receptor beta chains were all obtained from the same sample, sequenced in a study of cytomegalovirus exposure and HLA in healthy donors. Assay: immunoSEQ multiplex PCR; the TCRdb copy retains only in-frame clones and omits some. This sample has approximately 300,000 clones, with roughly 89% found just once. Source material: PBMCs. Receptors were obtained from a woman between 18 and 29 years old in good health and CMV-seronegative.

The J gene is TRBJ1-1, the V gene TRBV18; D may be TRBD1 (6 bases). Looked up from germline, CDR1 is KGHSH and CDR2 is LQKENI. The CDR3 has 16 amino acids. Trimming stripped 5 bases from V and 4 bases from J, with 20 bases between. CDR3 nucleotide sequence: TGTGCCAGCTCATCCCTCAGGGGACCACAGGGCACTGAAGCTTTCTTT. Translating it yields CASSSLRGPQGTEAFF. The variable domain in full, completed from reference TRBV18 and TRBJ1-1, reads NAGVMQNPRHLVRRRGQEARLRCSPMKGHSHVYWYRQLPEEGLKFMVYLQKENIIDESGMPKERFSAEFPKEGPSILRIQQVVRGDSAAYFCASSSLRGPQGTEAFFGQGTRLTVV.

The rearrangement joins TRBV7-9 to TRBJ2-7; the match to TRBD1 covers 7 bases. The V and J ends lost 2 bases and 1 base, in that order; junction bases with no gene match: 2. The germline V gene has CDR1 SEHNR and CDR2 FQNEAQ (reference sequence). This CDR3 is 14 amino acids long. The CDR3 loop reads CASSLSGQSYEQYF. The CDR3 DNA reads TGTGCCAGCAGCTTATCGGGACAGTCCTACGAGCAGTACTTC.

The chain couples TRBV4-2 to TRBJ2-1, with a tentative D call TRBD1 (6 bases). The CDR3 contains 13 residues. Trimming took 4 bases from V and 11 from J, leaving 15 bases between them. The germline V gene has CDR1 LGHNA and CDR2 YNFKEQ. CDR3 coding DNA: TGTGCCAGCAGCCGCGTGGGGGCGTTACAGCAGTTCTTC. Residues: CASSRVGALQQFF.

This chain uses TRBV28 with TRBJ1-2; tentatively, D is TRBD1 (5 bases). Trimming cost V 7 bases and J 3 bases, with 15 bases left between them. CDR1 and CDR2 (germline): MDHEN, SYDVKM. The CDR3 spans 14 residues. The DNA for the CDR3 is TGTGCCAGCACCGCCCAGGGTCGGGACTATGGCTACACCTTC. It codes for CASTAQGRDYGYTF.

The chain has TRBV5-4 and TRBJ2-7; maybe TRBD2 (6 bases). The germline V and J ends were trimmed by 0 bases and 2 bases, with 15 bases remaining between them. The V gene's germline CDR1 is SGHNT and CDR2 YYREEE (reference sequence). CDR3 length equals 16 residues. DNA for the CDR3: TGTGCCAGCAGCTTGGGTGGTAGCGGATTAACCTACGAGCAGTACTTC. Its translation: CASSLGGSGLTYEQYF.

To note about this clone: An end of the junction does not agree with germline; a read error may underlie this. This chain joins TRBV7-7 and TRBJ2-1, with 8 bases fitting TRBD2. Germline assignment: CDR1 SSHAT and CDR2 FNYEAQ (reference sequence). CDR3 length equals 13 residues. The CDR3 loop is CASSRTSRDEQFF. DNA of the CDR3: TGTGCTAGCAGCCGGACTAGCAGGGATGAGCAGTTCTTC.

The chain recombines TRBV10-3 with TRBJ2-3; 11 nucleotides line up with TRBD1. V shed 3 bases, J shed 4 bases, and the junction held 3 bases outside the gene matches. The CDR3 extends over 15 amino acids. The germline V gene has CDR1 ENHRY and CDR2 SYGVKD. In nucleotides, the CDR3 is TGTGCCATCAGTGACCGGGACAGGGGGTCAGATACGCAGTATTTT. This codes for CAISDRDRGSDTQYF.

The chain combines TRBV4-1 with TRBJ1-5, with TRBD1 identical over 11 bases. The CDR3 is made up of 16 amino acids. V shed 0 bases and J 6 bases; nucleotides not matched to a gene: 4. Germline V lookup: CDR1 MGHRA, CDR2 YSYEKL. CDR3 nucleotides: TGCGCCAGCAGCCAAGAAATGGGACAGGGGGTTCAGCCCCAGCATTTT. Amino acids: CASSQEMGQGVQPQHF.

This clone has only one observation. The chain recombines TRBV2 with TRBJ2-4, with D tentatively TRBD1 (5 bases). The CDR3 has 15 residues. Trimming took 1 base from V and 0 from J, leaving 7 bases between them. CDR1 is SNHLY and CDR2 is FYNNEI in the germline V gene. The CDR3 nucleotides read TGTGCCAGCAGTGAAGGCCAGGGAGCCAAAAACATTCAGTACTTC. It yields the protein CASSEGQGAKNIQYF.

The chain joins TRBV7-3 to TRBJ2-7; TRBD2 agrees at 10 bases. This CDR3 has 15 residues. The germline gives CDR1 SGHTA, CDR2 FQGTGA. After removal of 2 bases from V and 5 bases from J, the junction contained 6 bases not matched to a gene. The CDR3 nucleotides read TGTGCCAGCAGCTTACGGTGGCTAGCGGGAGACGAGCAGTACTTC. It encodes CASSLRWLAGDEQYF.

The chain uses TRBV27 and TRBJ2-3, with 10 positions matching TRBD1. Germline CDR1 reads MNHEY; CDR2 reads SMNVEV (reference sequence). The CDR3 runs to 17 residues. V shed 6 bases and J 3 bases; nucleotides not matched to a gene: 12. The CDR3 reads CASRVDRGLFTTDTQYF. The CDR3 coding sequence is TGTGCCAGCAGGGTTGACAGGGGGCTTTTTACTACAGATACGCAGTATTTT.

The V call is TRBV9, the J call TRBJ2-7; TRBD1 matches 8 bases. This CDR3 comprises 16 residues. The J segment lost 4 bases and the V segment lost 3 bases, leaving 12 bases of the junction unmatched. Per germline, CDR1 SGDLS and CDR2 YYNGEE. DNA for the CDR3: TGTGCCAGCAGCGAACTTGACGGACAGGGTGTATACGAGCAGTACTTC. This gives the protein CASSELDGQGVYEQYF.

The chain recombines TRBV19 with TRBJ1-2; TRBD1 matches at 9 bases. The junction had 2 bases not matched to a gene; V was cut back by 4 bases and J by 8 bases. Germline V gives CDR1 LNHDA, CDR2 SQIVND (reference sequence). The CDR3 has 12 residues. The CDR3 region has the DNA TGTGCCAGTAGTAGGGACAGGGTCGGCTACACCTTC. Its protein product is CASSRDRVGYTF.

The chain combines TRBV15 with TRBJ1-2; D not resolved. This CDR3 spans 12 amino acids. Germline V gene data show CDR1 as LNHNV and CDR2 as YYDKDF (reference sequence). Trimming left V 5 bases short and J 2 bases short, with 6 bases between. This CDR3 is CATSGVNYGYTF. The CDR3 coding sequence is TGTGCCACCAGCGGAGTAAACTATGGCTACACCTTC.

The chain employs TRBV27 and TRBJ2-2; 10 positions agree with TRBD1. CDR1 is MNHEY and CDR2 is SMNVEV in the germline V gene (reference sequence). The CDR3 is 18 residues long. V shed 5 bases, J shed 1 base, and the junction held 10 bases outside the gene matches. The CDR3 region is CASSPGTGVTRNTGELFF. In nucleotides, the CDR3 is TGTGCCAGCAGTCCCGGGACAGGGGTAACTAGGAACACCGGGGAGCTGTTTTTT.

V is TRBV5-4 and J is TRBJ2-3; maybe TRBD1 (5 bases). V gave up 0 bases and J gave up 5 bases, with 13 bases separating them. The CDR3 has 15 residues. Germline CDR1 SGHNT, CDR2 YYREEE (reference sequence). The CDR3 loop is CASSLDGLQGDTQYF. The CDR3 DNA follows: TGTGCCAGCAGCTTGGATGGCCTCCAGGGAGATACGCAGTATTTT.